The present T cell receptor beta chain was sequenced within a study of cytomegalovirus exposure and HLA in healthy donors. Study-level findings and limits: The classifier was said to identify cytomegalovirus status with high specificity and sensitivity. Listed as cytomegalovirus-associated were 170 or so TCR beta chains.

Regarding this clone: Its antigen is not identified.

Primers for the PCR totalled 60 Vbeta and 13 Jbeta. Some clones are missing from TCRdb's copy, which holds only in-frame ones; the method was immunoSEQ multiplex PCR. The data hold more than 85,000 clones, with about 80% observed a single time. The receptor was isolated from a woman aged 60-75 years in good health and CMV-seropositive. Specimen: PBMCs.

This chain's CDR3 is CAISESIFNRVYGYTF. The CDR3 DNA sequence: TGTGCCATCAGTGAGTCGATCTTCAACAGAGTCTATGGCTACACCTTC. The rearrangement links TRBV10-3 to TRBJ1-2; no clear D gene. CDR1 and CDR2 from the germline V gene are ENHRY and SYGVKD. The CDR3 is 16 amino acids. Trimming removed 0 bases at V and 4 bases at J, with 15 bases between.